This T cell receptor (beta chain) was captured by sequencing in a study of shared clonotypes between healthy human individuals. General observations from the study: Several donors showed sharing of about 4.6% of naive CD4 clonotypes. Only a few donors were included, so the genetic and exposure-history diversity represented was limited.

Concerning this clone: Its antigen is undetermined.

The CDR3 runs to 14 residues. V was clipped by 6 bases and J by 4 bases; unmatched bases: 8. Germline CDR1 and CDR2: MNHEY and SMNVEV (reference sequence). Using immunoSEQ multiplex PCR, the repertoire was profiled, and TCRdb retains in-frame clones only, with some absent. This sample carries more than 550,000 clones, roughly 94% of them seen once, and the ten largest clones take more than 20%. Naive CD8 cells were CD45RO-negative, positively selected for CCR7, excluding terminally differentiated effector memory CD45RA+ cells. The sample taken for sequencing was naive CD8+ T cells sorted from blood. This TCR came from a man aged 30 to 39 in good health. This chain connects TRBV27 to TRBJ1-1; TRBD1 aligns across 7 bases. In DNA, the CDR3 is TGTGCCAGCAGACTGACAGGGTCTGGCACTGAAGCTTTCTTT. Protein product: CASRLTGSGTEAFF.